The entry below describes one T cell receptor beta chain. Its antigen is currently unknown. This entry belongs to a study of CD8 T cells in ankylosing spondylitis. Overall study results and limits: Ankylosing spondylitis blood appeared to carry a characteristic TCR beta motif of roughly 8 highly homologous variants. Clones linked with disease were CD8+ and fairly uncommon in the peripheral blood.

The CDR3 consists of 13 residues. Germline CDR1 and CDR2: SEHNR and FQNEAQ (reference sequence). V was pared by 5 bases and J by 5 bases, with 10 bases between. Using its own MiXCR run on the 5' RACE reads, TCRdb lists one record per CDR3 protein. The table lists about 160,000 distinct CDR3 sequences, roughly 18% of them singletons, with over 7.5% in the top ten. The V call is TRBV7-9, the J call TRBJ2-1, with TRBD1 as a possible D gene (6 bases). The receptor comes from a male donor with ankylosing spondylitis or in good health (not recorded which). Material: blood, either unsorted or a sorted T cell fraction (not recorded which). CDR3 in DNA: TGTGCCAGCAGCAGAGGACAGCACAATGAGCAGTTCTTC. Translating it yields CASSRGQHNEQFF.